The clone carrying this T cell receptor beta chain was seen only a few times. This sample stems from a study of blood T cell repertoires in COVID-19. Study-level background: COVID-19 samples from acute and convalescent phases originated in the United States, Italy and Spain. T cells, B-cell-depleted T cells, or PBMCs supplied cDNA or gDNA.

In the original analysis: Amplification from reference gene primers served as the basis for estimated nucleated cell counts. Repertoires were generated with immunoSEQ multiplex PCR, while TCRdb's copy carries only in-frame clones and drops some. The V and J calls and clone size were taken over from that table, and D and trimming were inferred from the DNA. Of about 200,000 clones in the sample, 86% were seen once. The CDR3 is 12 residues long. Germline lookup yields CDR1 SQVTM and CDR2 ANQGSEA. V lost 5 bases to trimming and J lost 5 bases, with 12 bases between them. Sequenced: peripheral blood. The TCR comes from a man aged 25 to 45 who had recovered from COVID-19. V usage is TRBV29-1 and J usage is TRBJ2-5; no clear D. Written as DNA, the CDR3 is TGCAGCGTTACCACATCGAGGGAGACCCAGTACTTC. This codes for CSVTTSRETQYF.